This T cell receptor beta chain was identified during a study of OX40 agonist ivuxolimab in advanced cancers. Overall study results and limits: Some of the nonresponding patients also showed low levels of normalized T-cell clonal expansion. With doses of 0.1 to 3.0 mg/kg, CD4+ and CD8+ blood T cells had undergone clonal expansion by week 6.

Profiling relied on immunoSEQ multiplex PCR, and the TCRdb table lists in-frame clones only, not all of them. The sample carries some 98,000 clones, more than 85% recorded once. Trimming removed 5 bases from V and 3 bases from J, with 16 bases in between. Germline-derived CDR1 and CDR2 are SGHAT and FQDESV (reference sequence). CDR3 length equals 15 residues. Patients with autoimmune history or systemic immunosuppression were excluded. Sampling times: baseline, cycle 4 day 1, cycle 7 day 1. For this clone: Its target is not known.

The TCR originated in an adult with an advanced solid tumor such as melanoma, head and neck, liver or kidney cancer. The specimen was CD4+ or CD8+ T cells sorted from blood, collected in a trial of the OX40 agonist ivuxolimab. V gene TRBV11-1 combines with J gene TRBJ1-1, with D unresolved. CDR3 protein: CASSSLSGLHTEAFF. The CDR3 coding sequence is TGTGCCAGCAGCAGCTTATCGGGGTTACACACTGAAGCTTTCTTT.